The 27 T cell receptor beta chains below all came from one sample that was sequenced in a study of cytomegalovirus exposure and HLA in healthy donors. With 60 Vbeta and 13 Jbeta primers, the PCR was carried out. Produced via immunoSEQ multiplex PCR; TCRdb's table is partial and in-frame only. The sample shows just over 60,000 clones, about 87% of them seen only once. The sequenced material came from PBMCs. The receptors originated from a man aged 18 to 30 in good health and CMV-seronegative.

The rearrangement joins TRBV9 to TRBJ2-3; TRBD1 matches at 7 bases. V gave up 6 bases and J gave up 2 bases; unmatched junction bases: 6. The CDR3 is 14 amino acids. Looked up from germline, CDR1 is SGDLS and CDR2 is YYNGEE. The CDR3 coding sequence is TGTGCCAGCAACCGACAGGGTCACACAGATACGCAGTATTTT. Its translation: CASNRQGHTDTQYF.

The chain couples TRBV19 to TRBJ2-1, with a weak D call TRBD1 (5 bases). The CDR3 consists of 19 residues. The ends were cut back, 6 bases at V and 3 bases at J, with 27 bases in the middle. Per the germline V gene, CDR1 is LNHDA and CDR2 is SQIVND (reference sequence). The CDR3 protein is CASSQKTIPSRASYNEQFF. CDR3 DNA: TGTGCCAGTAGCCAAAAGACCATCCCGAGCAGGGCGAGCTACAATGAGCAGTTCTTC. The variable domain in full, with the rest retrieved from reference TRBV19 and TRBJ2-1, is DGGITQSPKYLFRKEGQNVTLSCEQNLNHDAMYWYRQDPGQGLRLIYYSQIVNDFQKGDIAEGYSVSREKKESFPLTVTSAQKNPTAFYLCASSQKTIPSRASYNEQFFGPGTRLTVL.

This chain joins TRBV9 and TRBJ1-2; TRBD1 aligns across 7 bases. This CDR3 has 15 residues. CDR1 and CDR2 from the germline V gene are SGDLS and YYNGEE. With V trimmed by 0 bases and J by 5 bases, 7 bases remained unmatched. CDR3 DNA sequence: TGTGCCAGCAGCGTAGAAGGGGGCCCATATTATGGCTACACCTTC. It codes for CASSVEGGPYYGYTF.

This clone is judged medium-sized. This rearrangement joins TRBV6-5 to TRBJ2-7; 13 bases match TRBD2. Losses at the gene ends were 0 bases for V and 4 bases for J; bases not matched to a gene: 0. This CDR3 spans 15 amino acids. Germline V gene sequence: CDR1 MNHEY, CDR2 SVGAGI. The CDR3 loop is CASSYSTSGGYEQYF. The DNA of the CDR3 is TGTGCCAGCAGTTACTCGACTAGCGGGGGGTACGAGCAGTACTTC.

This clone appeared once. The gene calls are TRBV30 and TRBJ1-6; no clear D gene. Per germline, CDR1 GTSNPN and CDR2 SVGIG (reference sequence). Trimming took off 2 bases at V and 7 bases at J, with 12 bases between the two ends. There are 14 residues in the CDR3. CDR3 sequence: CAWSSETRNSPLHF. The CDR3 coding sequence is TGTGCCTGGAGTTCCGAGACACGGAATTCACCCCTCCACTTT. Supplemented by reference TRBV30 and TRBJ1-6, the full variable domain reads SQTIHQWPATLVQPVGSPLSLECTVEGTSNPNLYWYRQAAGRGLQLLFYSVGIGQISSEVPQNLSASRPQDRQFILSSKKLLLSDSGFYLCAWSSETRNSPLHFGNGTRLTVT.

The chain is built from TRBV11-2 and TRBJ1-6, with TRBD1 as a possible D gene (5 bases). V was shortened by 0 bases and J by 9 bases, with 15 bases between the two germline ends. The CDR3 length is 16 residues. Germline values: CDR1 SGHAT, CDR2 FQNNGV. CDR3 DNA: TGTGCCAGCAGCTTAGAAGGGGCGGTTAGGGGTTCACCCCTCCACTTT. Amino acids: CASSLEGAVRGSPLHF.

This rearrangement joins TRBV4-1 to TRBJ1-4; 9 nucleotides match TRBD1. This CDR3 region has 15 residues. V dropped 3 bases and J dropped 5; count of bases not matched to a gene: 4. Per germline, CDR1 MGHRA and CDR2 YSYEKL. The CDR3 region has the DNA TGCGCCAGCAGCCAGCCGGGACAGGGAAATGAAAAACTGTTTTTT. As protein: CASSQPGQGNEKLFF.

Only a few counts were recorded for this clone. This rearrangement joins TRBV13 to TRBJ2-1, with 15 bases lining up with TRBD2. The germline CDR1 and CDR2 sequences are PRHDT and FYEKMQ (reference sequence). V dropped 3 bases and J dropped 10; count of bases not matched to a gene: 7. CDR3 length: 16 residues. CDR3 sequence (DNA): TGTGCCAGCAGCTTCTGGACTAGCGGGGGGGGAGAGGAGCAGTTCTTC. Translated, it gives CASSFWTSGGGEEQFF.

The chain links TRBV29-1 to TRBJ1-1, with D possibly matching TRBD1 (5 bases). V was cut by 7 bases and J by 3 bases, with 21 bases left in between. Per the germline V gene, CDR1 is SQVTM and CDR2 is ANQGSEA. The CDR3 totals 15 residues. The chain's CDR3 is CSAIGGNGRDTEAFF. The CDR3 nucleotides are TGCAGCGCGATTGGGGGGAACGGGAGGGACACTGAAGCTTTCTTT.

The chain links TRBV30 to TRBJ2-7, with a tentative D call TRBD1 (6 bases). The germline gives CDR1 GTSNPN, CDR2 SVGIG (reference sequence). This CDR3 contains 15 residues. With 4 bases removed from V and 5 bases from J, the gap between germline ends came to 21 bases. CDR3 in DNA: TGTGCCTGGAAGACTAAGGCCAGGGGCGGCCACGAGCAGTACTTC. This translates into CAWKTKARGGHEQYF.

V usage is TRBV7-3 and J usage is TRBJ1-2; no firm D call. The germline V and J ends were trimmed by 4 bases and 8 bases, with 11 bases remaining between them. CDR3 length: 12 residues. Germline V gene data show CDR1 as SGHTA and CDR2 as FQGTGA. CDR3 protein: CASSSGSGGYTF. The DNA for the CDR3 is TGTGCCAGCAGCTCCGGATCAGGCGGCTACACCTTC.

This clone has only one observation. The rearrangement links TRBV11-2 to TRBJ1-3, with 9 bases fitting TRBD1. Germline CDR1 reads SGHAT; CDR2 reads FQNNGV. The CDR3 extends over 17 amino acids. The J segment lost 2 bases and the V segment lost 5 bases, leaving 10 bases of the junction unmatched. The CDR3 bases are TGTGCCAGCAGCCGACCAGGCGGGACAGGGACTGGAAACACCATATATTTT. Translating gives CASSRPGGTGTGNTIYF.

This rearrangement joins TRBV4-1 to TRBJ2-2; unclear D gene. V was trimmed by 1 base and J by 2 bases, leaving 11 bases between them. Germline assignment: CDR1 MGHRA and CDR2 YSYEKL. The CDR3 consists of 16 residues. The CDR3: CASSQVLTTNTGELFF. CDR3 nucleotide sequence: TGCGCCAGCAGCCAAGTCCTAACTACAAACACCGGGGAGCTGTTTTTT.

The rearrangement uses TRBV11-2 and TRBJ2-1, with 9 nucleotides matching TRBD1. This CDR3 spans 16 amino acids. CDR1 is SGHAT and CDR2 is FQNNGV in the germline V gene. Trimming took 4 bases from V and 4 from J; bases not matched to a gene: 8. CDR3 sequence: CASSWGPGQGYNEQFF. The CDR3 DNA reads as TGTGCCAGCAGCTGGGGACCGGGACAGGGATACAATGAGCAGTTCTTC.

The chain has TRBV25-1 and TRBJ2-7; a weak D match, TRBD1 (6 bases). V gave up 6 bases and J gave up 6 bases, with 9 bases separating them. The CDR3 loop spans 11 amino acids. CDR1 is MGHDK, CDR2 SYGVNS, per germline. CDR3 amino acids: CASRGAGEQYF. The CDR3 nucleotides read TGTGCCAGCAGGGGGGCGGGCGAGCAGTACTTC.

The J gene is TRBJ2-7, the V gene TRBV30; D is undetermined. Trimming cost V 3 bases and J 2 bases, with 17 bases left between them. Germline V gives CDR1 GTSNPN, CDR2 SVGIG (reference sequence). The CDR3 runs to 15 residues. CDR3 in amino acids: CAWRQKRLATYEQYF. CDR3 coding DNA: TGTGCCTGGAGGCAGAAAAGACTGGCCACCTACGAGCAGTACTTC.

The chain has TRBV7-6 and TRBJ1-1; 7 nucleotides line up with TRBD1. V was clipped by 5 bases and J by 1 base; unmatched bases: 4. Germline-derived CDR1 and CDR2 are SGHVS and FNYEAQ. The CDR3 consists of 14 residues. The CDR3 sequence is CASSQGQRNTEAFF. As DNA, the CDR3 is TGTGCCAGCAGCCAGGGACAGAGGAACACTGAAGCTTTCTTT.

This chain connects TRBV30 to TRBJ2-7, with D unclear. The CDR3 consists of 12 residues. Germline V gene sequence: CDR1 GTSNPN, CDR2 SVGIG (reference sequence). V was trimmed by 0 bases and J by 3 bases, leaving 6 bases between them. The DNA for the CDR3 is TGTGCCTGGAGTGTAGCTGGCTACGAGCAGTACTTC. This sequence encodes CAWSVAGYEQYF.

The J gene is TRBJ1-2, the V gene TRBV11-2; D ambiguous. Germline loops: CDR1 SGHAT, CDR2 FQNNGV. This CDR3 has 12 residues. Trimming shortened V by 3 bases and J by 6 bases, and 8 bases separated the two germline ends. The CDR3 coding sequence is TGTGCCAGCAGCTTTCCACCTAATGGCTACACCTTC. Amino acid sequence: CASSFPPNGYTF.

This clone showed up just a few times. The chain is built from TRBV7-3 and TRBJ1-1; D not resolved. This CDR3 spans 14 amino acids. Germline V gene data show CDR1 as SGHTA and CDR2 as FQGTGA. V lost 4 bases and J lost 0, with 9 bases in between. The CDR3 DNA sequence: TGTGCCAGCAGCTCGGAGGGCATGAACACTGAAGCTTTCTTT. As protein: CASSSEGMNTEAFF.

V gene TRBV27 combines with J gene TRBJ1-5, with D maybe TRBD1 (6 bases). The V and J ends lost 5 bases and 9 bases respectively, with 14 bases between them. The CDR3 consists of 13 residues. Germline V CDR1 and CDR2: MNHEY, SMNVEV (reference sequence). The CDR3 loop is CASSLSGGRPQHF. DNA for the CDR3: TGTGCCAGCAGTCTGAGCGGGGGGCGGCCCCAGCATTTT.

DNA of the CDR3: TGTGCCAGCTCACGGGACAGTCAAGGCACTGAAGCTTTCTTT. This encodes CASSRDSQGTEAFF. This rearrangement joins TRBV18 to TRBJ1-1; 7 bases map to TRBD1. Germline trimming cut 4 bases from V and 4 bases from J; bases unmatched to any gene: 6. The CDR3 sequence is 14 residues long. Looked up from germline, CDR1 is KGHSH and CDR2 is LQKENI.

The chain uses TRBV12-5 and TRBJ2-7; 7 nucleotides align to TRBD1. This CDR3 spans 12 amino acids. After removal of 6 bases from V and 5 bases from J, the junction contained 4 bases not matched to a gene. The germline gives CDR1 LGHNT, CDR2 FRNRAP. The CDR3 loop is CASGQGTNEQYF. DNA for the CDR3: TGTGCTAGTGGACAGGGGACAAACGAGCAGTACTTC. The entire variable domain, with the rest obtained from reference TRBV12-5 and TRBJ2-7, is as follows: DARVTQTPRHKVTEMGQEVTMRCQPILGHNTVFWYRQTMMQGLELLAYFRNRAPLDDSGMPKDRFSAEMPDATLATLKIQPSEPRDSAVYFCASGQGTNEQYFGPGTRLTVT.

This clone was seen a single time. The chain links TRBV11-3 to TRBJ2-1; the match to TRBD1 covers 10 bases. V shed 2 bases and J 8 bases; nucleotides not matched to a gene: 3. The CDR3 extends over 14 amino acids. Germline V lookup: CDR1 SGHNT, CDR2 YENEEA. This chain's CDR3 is CASSLYGTGDEQFF. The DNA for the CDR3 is TGTGCCAGCAGCTTATATGGGACAGGGGATGAGCAGTTCTTC.

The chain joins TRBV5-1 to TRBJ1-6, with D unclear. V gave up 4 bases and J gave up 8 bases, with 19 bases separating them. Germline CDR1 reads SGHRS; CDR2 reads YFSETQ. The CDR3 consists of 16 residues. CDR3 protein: CASSRAGGLVDSPLHF. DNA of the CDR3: TGCGCCAGCAGCCGGGCGGGAGGTTTAGTCGATTCACCCCTCCACTTT.

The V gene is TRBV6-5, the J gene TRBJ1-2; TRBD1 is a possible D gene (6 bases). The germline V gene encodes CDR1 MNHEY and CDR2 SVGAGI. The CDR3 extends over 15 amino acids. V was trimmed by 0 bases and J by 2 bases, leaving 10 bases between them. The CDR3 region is CASSYSAGVNYGYTF. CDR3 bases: TGTGCCAGCAGTTACTCGGCAGGGGTCAACTATGGCTACACCTTC.

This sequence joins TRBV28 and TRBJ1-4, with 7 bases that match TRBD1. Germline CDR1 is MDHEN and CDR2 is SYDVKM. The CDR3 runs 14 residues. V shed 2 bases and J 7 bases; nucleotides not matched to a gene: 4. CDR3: CASSLRGPGEKLFF. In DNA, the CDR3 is TGTGCCAGCAGTTTAAGGGGGCCGGGTGAAAAACTGTTTTTT.